This T cell receptor (beta chain) was captured in a study of human T cells and chemical hapten exposure (dated by TCRdb to the early 2020s). Study-level background: For sensitization, 2% DPC in acetone was applied to a 2 cm by 2 cm area of upper inner arm skin. Patch tests used Finn chambers with 0.01% DPC on the upper back, scored after 6 days by International Contact Dermatitis Research Group standards. For TCR sequencing, blood came from some 31 alopecia patients at anywhere from one to four time points (pre-sensitization, 2, 6 and 24 weeks). Libraries were pooled for sequencing, and variation in per-sample TCR yields was attributed mainly to small differences in library volumes within the pool. Blood was sampled from patients pre-sensitization (week 0) and at 2, 6 and about 24 weeks after DPC sensitization. The study tracked peripheral blood TCR repertoire changes in vivo during primary and secondary sensitization to the hapten diphenylcyclopropenone (DPC) in alopecia patients. The patient cohort, mostly female, included alopecia areata with under or over 50% scalp involvement, alopecia totalis and alopecia universalis. Weekly therapeutic DPC doses were additionally applied to the scalp of patients throughout the roughly 23-week study period.

As encoded in the germline V gene, CDR1 is SGHRS while CDR2 is YFSETQ. The CDR3 holds 15 amino acids from the cysteine to the phenylalanine. CDR3 DNA is the only sequence kept; it has 45 bases, read in frame from the first base. Deletion took 0 bases off V and 0 bases off J, with a span of 6 bases between the germline ends. The sample's time point label, in plain terms: patch test 1, 2 weeks after DPC sensitization. The treatment or condition label for this specimen denotes: therapeutic diphenylcyclopropenone sensitization with weekly scalp DPC. Blood at each patch-test visit was drawn before the patch test was applied. To be eligible, patients had to be aged 18 to 70, diagnosed with alopecia and judged suitable for DPC therapy, while pregnant patients were excluded. Total RNA was isolated from unfractionated whole blood collected in Tempus Blood RNA tubes. The investigation overall reported the following: Alopecia, a presumed autoimmune disease, was present in all patients, so the immune response of the patients might differ from that of healthy individuals. DPC sensitization did not change the number of TCRs with a frequency above 1 in 1000, and there was no evidence of changes in global repertoire structure. Expanded TCRs formed significantly more large CDR3 similarity clusters than pre-sensitization or healthy control sets, consistent with antigen-driven responses. Repeated subsampling changed both the strength of the expansion versus patch-test correlation and the threshold at which that correlation became significant. A positive correlation was found between the number of PT1 expanded TCRs and patch test score, with significance reached at thresholds 8, 16 and 32 but not 4.

The library was built by means of RACE. Sequencing took place on a NextSeq 500. Library preparation attached unique molecular identifiers to individual cDNA molecules for quantitative, reproducible TCR counting. Each blood RNA sample was used to sequence both TCR alpha and TCR beta chains. The source study handled its data this way. The median number of TCRs per sample was some 100,000, ranging from roughly 20,000 to 690,600. V, J and CDR3 annotation of the TCR reads was performed with the Decombinator software suite. To make PS versus PT1 abundance plots, every sample was subsampled to the same number of TCRs (28,000). Expanded TCRs were defined as absent before sensitization and observed at least eight times at the 2-week time point. TCRdb passed the public sequencing reads through fastp at Q25 and MiXCR, retaining productive beta sequences. Duplicate CDR3 protein sequences are folded into a single record with the most common DNA and genes. These V and J calls are TCRdb output, not the study's own analysis. A total of around 74,000 distinct CDR3 sequences appear in this sample, 25% to 40% of them only once. The ten largest make up roughly 9.8% of the sample.

This clonotype showed up just a few times. Its antigen has not been determined. Per-nucleotide qualities are absent, and no much larger clonotype sits a single base away. This receptor was obtained from a man between 35 and 55 years old with alopecia areata. Some clones in this sample may be carry-over from other donors' samples. The sequencing here drew on whole blood, taken in connection with sensitization to the hapten diphenylcyclopropenone (DPC). This receptor chain uses TRBV5-1 and TRBJ2-2, with the D gene call left open. The CDR3 reads CASSLVRTNTGELFF. In nucleotide form, the sequence is TGCGCCAGCAGCTTGGTCCGAACGAACACCGGGGAGCTGTTTTTT.